A selection of T cell receptor beta chains follows, all from one sample in a study of OX40 agonist ivuxolimab in advanced cancers. Clones were read by immunoSEQ multiplex PCR, and TCRdb kept only the in-frame ones, dropping some. In the table there are tens of thousands of clones, about 88% of which are singletons. The sample in question was CD4+ or CD8+ T cells sorted from blood, obtained in a trial of the OX40 agonist ivuxolimab. The source of these receptors is an adult with an advanced solid tumor such as melanoma, head and neck, liver or kidney cancer. CDR3s include the opening cysteine and the closing phenylalanine or tryptophan. The D gene is left open where the match is weak. Not all rows give a size; the values are once, few, many and, for expanded clones, a class.

TRBV11-2	TRBJ1-5	.	.	TGTGCCAGCAGCCTCACGGGGGCGGGCAATCAGCCCCAGCATTTT	CASSLTGAGNQPQHF
TRBV27	TRBJ1-5	.	.	TGTGCCAGCAGCCAGGGGTGGAATCAGCCCCAGCATTTT	CASSQGWNQPQHF
TRBV18	TRBJ1-1	.	.	TGTGCCAGCTCACCACTAGTGAGGGGTTTGGTGGGGACTGAAGCTTTCTTT	CASSPLVRGLVGTEAFF
TRBV28	TRBJ2-2	.	.	TGTGCCAGCAGTGTATCTATACCCGGGGAGCTGTTTTTT	CASSVSIPGELFF
TRBV6-1	TRBJ1-5	.	.	TGTGCCAGCAGAAGGACAGAAGGTCAGCCCCAGCATTTT	CASRRTEGQPQHF
TRBV18	TRBJ2-2	.	TRBD1	TGTGCCAGCTCACGTGCCGGGACAGGAACCGGGGAGCTGTTTTTT	CASSRAGTGTGELFF
TRBV6-1	TRBJ2-7	few	.	TGTGCCAGCAGGGCAGAACCCTTTTGGGAGCAGTACTTC	CASRAEPFWEQYF
TRBV11-1	TRBJ2-7	.	.	TGTGCCAGCAGCTTGCAATCCGCGGCAGGGGCCTCCTACGAGCAGTACTTC	CASSLQSAAGASYEQYF
TRBV5-1	TRBJ2-1	.	.	TGCGCCAGCAGCTTAACAGGGATCCCTACAGATGAGCAGTTCTTC	CASSLTGIPTDEQFF
TRBV19	TRBJ2-1	.	TRBD2	TGTGCCAGTAGTATAGCTAGCGGGAGATTCAATGAGCAGTTCTTC	CASSIASGRFNEQFF
TRBV21-1	TRBJ2-7	.	.	TGTGCCAGCAGCAAAGTTAGGGACAGTAGATCCTACGAGCAGTACTTC	CASSKVRDSRSYEQYF
TRBV30	TRBJ1-6	.	.	TGTGCCTGGAGTCGGGGGCTCGATAATTCACCCCTCCACTTT	CAWSRGLDNSPLHF
TRBV6-4	TRBJ2-2	.	.	TGTGCCAGCAGTGTTGAGGGAGACACCGGGGAGCTGTTTTTT	CASSVEGDTGELFF
TRBV9	TRBJ2-7	.	.	TGTGCCAGCAGCGTCCCCCCGTCCAAGAACAGCTCCTACGAGCAGTACTTC	CASSVPPSKNSSYEQYF
TRBV28	TRBJ2-6	once	.	TGTGCCAGCAGTTTAGGAGGGACTGGGGCCAACGTCCTGACTTTC	CASSLGGTGANVLTF
TRBV10-2	TRBJ2-7	.	TRBD1	TGCGCCAGCAGTGAGTTCCAGGGGGCTACCGGCGAGCAGTACTTC	CASSEFQGATGEQYF
TRBV28	TRBJ2-1	.	.	TGTGCCAGCAGTCTCTCCCCGACCTCTGTCAATGAGCAGTTCTTC	CASSLSPTSVNEQFF